Here is one TCR beta chain with its context. The antigen is undetermined. The donors were members of the roughly 130-subject validation cohort (separate from the approximately 670-subject first cohort). This record belongs to a study of cytomegalovirus exposure and HLA in healthy donors. For the study at large: It was reported in a later analysis that the 100 to 150 validation repertoires used the same platform as the approximately 670 first-cohort repertoires. Study outcomes and limitations: Under in vitro conditions, a few CMV-associated chains were confirmed as specific for CMV antigens. The study flagged approximately 180 TCR beta chains as cytomegalovirus-associated.

The assay was immunoSEQ multiplex PCR, and TCRdb's table has in-frame clones only and misses some. Here the sample spans hundreds of thousands of clones, roughly 91% being singletons. This CDR3 region has 15 residues. Germline CDR1 is SNHLY and CDR2 is FYNNEI. V was cut by 2 bases and J by 2 bases, with 10 bases left in between. Sequences were obtained from PBMCs. This receptor was taken from a woman between 25 and 40 years old in good health and CMV-seronegative. This rearrangement joins TRBV2 to TRBJ2-1, with D unclear. CDR3: CASSENGLTYNEQFF. The CDR3 DNA sequence: TGTGCCAGCAGTGAAAACGGGCTTACCTACAATGAGCAGTTCTTC.